This TCR beta chain was recovered during a study of control samples from healthy donors and cancer patients. Clones were sequenced by immunoSEQ multiplex PCR, and TCRdb holds only the in-frame ones, with some missing. The repertoire holds 110,000 to 150,000 clones, roughly 92% seen once, with 11% in the top ten. Material: blood. This TCR derives from a man aged 25 to 40 in good health.

The CDR3, as DNA: TGTGCCAGCAGTTTATCTTCAGGGGTCCACGAGCAGTACTTC. This codes for CASSLSSGVHEQYF. The chain joins TRBV27 to TRBJ2-7, with D perhaps TRBD1 (6 bases). CDR1 and CDR2 (germline): MNHEY, SMNVEV (reference sequence). This CDR3 spans 14 amino acids. The V end lost 0 bases, the J end lost 5 bases, and 11 bases lay between the germline ends.